This is a list of T cell receptor beta chains from one sample in a study of blood T cell repertoires in COVID-19. Assay used: immunoSEQ multiplex PCR; TCRdb lists only in-frame clones, some missing. The data hold roughly 220,000 clones, with more than 75% observed a single time. The sequenced sample was peripheral blood. The origin of the receptors is a woman at least 80 years old with COVID-19, enrolled during active disease. Each CDR3 is given with its conserved first and last residue. D genes are given only for firm matches. Size is stated for part of the rows, as once, few or many counts, or as a class when the clone is expanded.

V	D	size	J	length	DNA	CDR3
TRBV2	-	-	TRBJ2-5	13	TGTGCCAGCAGTAAACAGGGAGGGAAGACCCAGTACTTC	CASSKQGGKTQYF
TRBV5-1	TRBD2	-	TRBJ2-1	14	TGCGCCAGCAGCCCGGCGGGGGGTTACAATGAGCAGTTCTTC	CASSPAGGYNEQFF
TRBV24-1	-	-	TRBJ2-2	15	TGTGCCACCAGTGATTCGTGGGGGCCGCACGGGGAGCTGTTTTTT	CATSDSWGPHGELFF
TRBV14	-	-	TRBJ1-2	14	TGTGCCAGCAGCCAGAGGGCCGCCGCGAGAGGCTACACCTTC	CASSQRAAARGYTF
TRBV19	TRBD1	-	TRBJ1-4	17	TGTGCCAGTAACCCCGCGACAGGGATCGGAAAAAATGAAAAACTGTTTTTT	CASNPATGIGKNEKLFF
TRBV9	-	few	TRBJ1-5	14	TGTGCCAGCAGCGTAGGAAACAGTTGGCAGCCCCAGCATTTT	CASSVGNSWQPQHF
TRBV30	TRBD1	-	TRBJ1-2	13	TGTGCCTGGTCCCAGGACAGGCTCTATGGCTACACCTTC	CAWSQDRLYGYTF
TRBV5-4	-	-	TRBJ1-6	15	TGTGCCAGCAGCCAAGAATCGAGGGCGAGTTCACCCCTCCACTTT	CASSQESRASSPLHF
TRBV12-3/TRBV12-4	-	-	TRBJ1-1	13	TGTGCCAGCAGTTTTCAAGGGGGAACTGAAGCTTTCTTT	CASSFQGGTEAFF
TRBV3-1/TRBV3-2	-	few	TRBJ2-7	11	TGTGCCAGCAGCCTTAAAGCCGAGCAGTACTTC	CASSLKAEQYF
TRBV5-1	-	few	TRBJ2-5	11	TGCGCCAGCAGCTCGGTAGAGACCCAGTACTTC	CASSSVETQYF
TRBV5-1	TRBD2	-	TRBJ2-1	15	TGCGCCAGCAGCGGGAGGGAGAGCTCCTACAATGAGCAGTTCTTC	CASSGRESSYNEQFF
TRBV29-1	-	-	TRBJ2-5	12	TGCAGCGTGACGACAGGACAAGAGACCCAGTACTTC	CSVTTGQETQYF
TRBV6-5	TRBD1	-	TRBJ2-1	15	TGTGCCAGCACAAAGGGACAGGGGACCTACAATGAGCAGTTCTTC	CASTKGQGTYNEQFF
TRBV23-1	-	many	TRBJ1-1	13	TGCGCCAGCAGTCTTTCCAGGGGCACTGAAGCTTTCTTT	CASSLSRGTEAFF
TRBV5-1	-	few	TRBJ2-7	14	TGCGCCAGCAGCCCCCTAGGAGGGATCTACGAGCAGTACTTC	CASSPLGGIYEQYF
TRBV9	-	few	TRBJ2-3	16	TGTGCCAGCAGCGTAGGGGTGCTAGCCGGGACAGATACGCAGTATTTT	CASSVGVLAGTDTQYF
TRBV18	-	-	TRBJ1-2	15	TGTGCCAGCTCACCGGGGGGAACCCATAACTATGGCTACACCTTC	CASSPGGTHNYGYTF
TRBV2	TRBD1	-	TRBJ1-2	13	TGTGCCAGCAGGGATAGTGGGACAGGGGGCTACACCTTC	CASRDSGTGGYTF
TRBV21-1	-	-	TRBJ2-7	11	TGTGCCAGCAAGAACAGATACGAGCAGTACTTC	CASKNRYEQYF
TRBV18	-	-	TRBJ1-4	15	TGTGCCAGCTCACTCCAGGGTGCAACTAATGAAAAACTGTTTTTT	CASSLQGATNEKLFF
TRBV6-2/TRBV6-3	-	-	TRBJ2-7	14	TGTGCCAGCAGTCGGACTACCTTGAGGCGGGAGCAGTACTTC	CASSRTTLRREQYF
TRBV5-1	-	-	TRBJ2-2	13	TGCGCCAGCAGCTCCTCAGGGACCGGGGAGCTGTTTTTT	CASSSSGTGELFF
TRBV4-1	-	-	TRBJ1-3	14	TGCGCCAGCAGCCAAGGGCCTCCTGGAAACACCATATATTTT	CASSQGPPGNTIYF
TRBV6-2/TRBV6-3	-	-	TRBJ2-2	14	TGTGCCAGCAGTTACTACAGGGAAGCCGGGGAGCTGTTTTTT	CASSYYREAGELFF
TRBV24-1	TRBD2	-	TRBJ2-3	16	TGTGCCACCAGTGTAAAGGGCGGGAGTGTCTTAGATACGCAGTATTTT	CATSVKGGSVLDTQYF
TRBV7-6	TRBD1	-	TRBJ2-7	15	TGTGCCAGCAGCTTAGTAGGGACAGGGGTTGACGAGCAGTACTTC	CASSLVGTGVDEQYF
TRBV19	-	-	TRBJ1-2	12	TGTGCCAGTAGTGTCCGTGGGGGGGGCTACACCTTC	CASSVRGGGYTF
TRBV4-2	-	-	TRBJ2-1	12	TGTGCCAGCAGCCGGTATCAGGGGGAGCAGTTCTTC	CASSRYQGEQFF
TRBV28	TRBD1	-	TRBJ2-5	12	TGTGCCAGCTCGGGACAGTTGGAGACCCAGTACTTC	CASSGQLETQYF
TRBV5-4	-	-	TRBJ1-6	15	TGTGCCAGCAGCTTGGGGCAGGGAAGGAATTCACCCCTCCACTTT	CASSLGQGRNSPLHF
TRBV2	-	-	TRBJ1-2	13	TGTGCCAGCAGCCAACAGGGAATGTATGGCTACACCTTC	CASSQQGMYGYTF
TRBV7-2	-	-	TRBJ1-1	15	TGTGCCAGCAGCTTAGAAGCAAGCTATGACACTGAAGCTTTCTTT	CASSLEASYDTEAFF
TRBV6-2/TRBV6-3	TRBD2	-	TRBJ2-7	15	TGTGCCAGCAGTTCCACACTAGCGGGAGGCTACGAGCAGTACTTC	CASSSTLAGGYEQYF
TRBV6-6	-	-	TRBJ2-2	14	TGTGCCAGCAGTTTGACAGGGAACACCGGGGAGCTGTTTTTT	CASSLTGNTGELFF
TRBV30	-	few	TRBJ1-4	15	TGTGCCTGGCGTGGGGGAGGAGCAACTAATGAAAAACTGTTTTTT	CAWRGGGATNEKLFF
TRBV24-1	-	-	TRBJ2-1	13	TGTGCCACCAGCAGTTTGCCCAACAATGAGCAGTTCTTC	CATSSLPNNEQFF
TRBV7-9	TRBD1	-	TRBJ2-6	15	TGTGCCAGCAGCCGGACAGGGTTCGGGGCCAACGTCCTGACTTTC	CASSRTGFGANVLTF
TRBV28	TRBD1	few	TRBJ1-1	15	TGTGCCAGCAGTTTAATTCCAGGGGGCGGAACTGAAGCTTTCTTT	CASSLIPGGGTEAFF
TRBV28	-	-	TRBJ1-2	11	TGTGCCAGCAGTTTCCTCTATGGCTACACCTTC	CASSFLYGYTF
TRBV5-1	-	few	TRBJ1-3	16	TGCGCCAGCAGCCCCCAGGGGTCCCACTCTGGAAACACCATATATTTT	CASSPQGSHSGNTIYF
TRBV7-6	TRBD2	-	TRBJ2-1	17	TGTGCCAGCAGCTGGCCTCCGGAGACTAGCGGGAAATTTGAGCAGTTCTTC	CASSWPPETSGKFEQFF
TRBV29-1	-	few	TRBJ1-2	14	TGCAGCGTCCCGCGGGCAGGGGCTGGCTATGGCTACACCTTC	CSVPRAGAGYGYTF
TRBV6-1	-	-	TRBJ1-2	15	TGTGCCAGCAGTGAACTCGCAGGGCCGGCCTATGGCTACACCTTC	CASSELAGPAYGYTF
TRBV28	TRBD2	-	TRBJ2-3	19	TGTGCCAGCAGTTACCGCCGTGGGACTAGCGGGAGGGCCAGCGATACGCAGTATTTT	CASSYRRGTSGRASDTQYF
TRBV28	-	-	TRBJ1-2	12	TGTGCCAGCAGTCCCCCTTCGGGTGGCTACACCTTC	CASSPPSGGYTF
TRBV11-2	-	-	TRBJ1-1	13	TGTGCCAGCAGCTTTTCAGGGAACACTGAAGCTTTCTTT	CASSFSGNTEAFF
TRBV30	TRBD2	-	TRBJ2-7	16	TGTGCCTGGAGCCTGGGACTAGCGGGGGTAATCTACGAGCAGTACTTC	CAWSLGLAGVIYEQYF